This T cell receptor (beta chain) originates from a study of identical twins (dated by TCRdb to the mid-2010s). General notes on the study: The study deep-sequenced TCR alpha and beta repertoires from monozygotic twins, unrelated adults of various ages and cord blood to test whether fetal clonotypes persist. To rule out contamination, the twin experiments were replicated at different times with different library preparation protocols. What the study reported, not specific to this receptor: A weaker excess of twin sharing was found in beta out-of-frame sequences because the signal-to-noise ratio was lowered by fewer shared sequences. Out-of-frame TCR alpha sharing in monozygotic twins was systematically underestimated by recombination models, whereas sharing between unrelated individuals was in agreement with the recombination models. Invariant T cells such as MAIT and iNKT could partly confound zero-insertion analyses, though diverse VJ usage argued against this for most clonotypes. Abundant cord blood beta clonotypes carried fewer insertions; young adult naive repertoires showed a weaker similar trend, while memory repertoires showed none. Out-of-frame TCR alpha sequences shared between twins showed an excess of low generation-probability sequences compared with coincidental sharing between unrelated individuals. Conclusions relied on cross-sectional statistical analysis, since the same donors could not be followed over many years.

The library was generated by 5' RACE. The run used an Illumina HiSeq 2000. A universal primer binding site was introduced by template switching, and a unique molecular identifier was present in the final cDNA, enabling accurate counting of TCR cDNA molecules. Specific primers in the conserved constant-segment region were used to synthesize first-strand cDNA for TCR alpha and beta chains. Each cDNA library was double barcoded, with a SMART-Mk sample barcode plus Illumina barcodes, to control for contamination. TruSeq adapter sequences and Illumina sample barcodes were added in two successive PCR steps. The TCR alpha and beta cDNA libraries were sequenced on the Illumina HiSeq platform using custom primers. The study's own analysis went as follows. MiGEC was used to process raw reads and extract unique molecular identifiers, and MiXCR was used to find CDR3 positions. For each individual, recombination models were inferred using an EM algorithm with the repgenHMM and IGoR tools. Shared clonotypes were analyzed with the tcR package in R, and sharing was normalized by the product of cloneset sizes. To study raw recombination free of thymic and clonal selection effects, out-of-frame nonproductive sequences were analyzed. TCRdb reanalyzed the raw reads on its own, using fastp at Q25 for trimming and MiXCR for clone calling, and kept in-frame beta chains. Each record represents a unique CDR3 protein, reported with the most common genes and DNA among its rows. TCRdb assigned the V and J calls; the authors' analysis was not used. In this sample the table shows 240,000 or so distinct CDR3 sequences, approximately 12% of which occur a single time. The ten top clones hold 4% to 5% of the sample.

Turning to this clonotype: There is no known antigen for this receptor. No base quality information exists; no much larger clone differs at one position.

Trimming at the junction amounts to 5 bases on V and 1 base on J, and the germline ends lie 13 bases apart. The CDR3 sequence holds 14 residues, the cysteine and phenylalanine included. The retained sequence is limited to the CDR3, 42 bases, with the frame set at the first base. CDR1 is given as DFQATT and CDR2 as SNEGSKA, both from the germline V gene (reference sequence). Every donor in the study was a healthy Caucasian. Three pairs of female monozygotic twins, all aged about 18 to 29 years, were included in the twin cohort. Miltenyi CD45RO+ enrichment and human naive T-cell isolation kits were used to isolate memory (CD45RO+) and naive T cells from PBMC. A further study also used this sample, focusing on yellow fever vaccine responses in identical twins. The second paper states: The T cell response to vaccination in identical twins was reported by the authors to appear partly convergent and partly personalized. Focusing on identical twins, the study followed the T cell clones that responded to the vaccine, and did so with precision.

The sequence is built from TRBV20-1 and TRBJ2-3; no D gene can be assigned with confidence. This clonotype was obtained from a woman younger than 30 in good health. Sequenced input: memory (CD45RO+) T cells sorted from blood. The cell subset or site label on this specimen signifies: CD45RO+ enriched T cells. In nucleotide form, the sequence is TGCAGTGCTGTCCGACCGTCCGGCACAGATACGCAGTATTTT. The resulting protein is CSAVRPSGTDTQYF.